The subject of this entry is one T cell receptor beta chain. Its antigen is undetermined. This entry belongs to a study of CD8 T cells in ankylosing spondylitis. Study outcomes and limitations: Matched synovial fluid from ankylosing spondylitis patients was reported to be enriched for disease-linked clones. Before this, some motif variants had been reported in reactive arthritis synovial fluid and blood. Disease-linked clones bore a CD8+ phenotype and were relatively rare in peripheral blood. A TCR beta motif of eight highly homologous variants appeared characteristic of ankylosing spondylitis blood.

The CDR3 length is 14 residues. V was shortened by 1 base and J by 3 bases, with 9 bases between the two germline ends. CDR1 and CDR2 (germline): SNHLY, FYNNEI. A quantitative 5'-RACE method, one with molecular barcodes, was used to make TCR beta libraries. Each CDR3 protein gets one entry after TCRdb re-called the 5' RACE reads with MiXCR. The sample has 300,000 to 400,000 distinct CDR3 sequences; about a fifth are singletons. This clonotype was obtained from a male donor with ankylosing spondylitis. Input material: blood, either unsorted or a sorted T cell fraction (not recorded which). This rearrangement joins TRBV2 to TRBJ2-5, with D unresolved. CDR3 DNA: TGTGCCAGCAGTGAAGTTCGTGGAAAAGAGACCCAGTACTTC. Its translation: CASSEVRGKETQYF.